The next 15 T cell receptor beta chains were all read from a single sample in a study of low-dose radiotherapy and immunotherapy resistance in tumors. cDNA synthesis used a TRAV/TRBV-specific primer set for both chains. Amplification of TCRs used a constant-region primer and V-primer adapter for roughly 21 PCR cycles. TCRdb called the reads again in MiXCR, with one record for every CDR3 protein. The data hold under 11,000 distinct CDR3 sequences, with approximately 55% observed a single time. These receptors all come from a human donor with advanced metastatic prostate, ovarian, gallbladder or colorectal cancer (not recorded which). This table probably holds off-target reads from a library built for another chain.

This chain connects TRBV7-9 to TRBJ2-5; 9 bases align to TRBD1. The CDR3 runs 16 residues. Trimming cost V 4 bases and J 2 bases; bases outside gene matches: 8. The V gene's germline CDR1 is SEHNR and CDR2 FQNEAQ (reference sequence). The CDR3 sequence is CASSSSDRGPQETQYF. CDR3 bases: TGTGCCAGCAGCTCCTCGGACAGGGGACCACAAGAGACCCAGTACTTC.

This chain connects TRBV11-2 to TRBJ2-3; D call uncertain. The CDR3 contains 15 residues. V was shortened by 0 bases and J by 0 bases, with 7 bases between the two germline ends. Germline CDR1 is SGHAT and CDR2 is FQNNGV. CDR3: CASSLDGSSTDTQYF. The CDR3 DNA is TGTGCCAGCAGCTTAGATGGATCTAGCACAGATACGCAGTATTTT.

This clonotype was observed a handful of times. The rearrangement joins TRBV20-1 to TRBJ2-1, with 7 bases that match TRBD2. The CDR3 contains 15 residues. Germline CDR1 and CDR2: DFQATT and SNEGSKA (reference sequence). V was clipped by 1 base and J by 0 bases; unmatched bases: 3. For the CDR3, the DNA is TGCAGTGCTAGAGGGGAGGGTAGCTCCTACAATGAGCAGTTCTTC. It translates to CSARGEGSSYNEQFF.

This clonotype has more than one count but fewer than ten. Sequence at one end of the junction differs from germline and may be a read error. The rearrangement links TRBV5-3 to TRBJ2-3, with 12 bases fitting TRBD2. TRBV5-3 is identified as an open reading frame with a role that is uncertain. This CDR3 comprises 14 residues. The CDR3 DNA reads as TGCGCCAGCAGCGCGGGACTAGCGGGAGATACGCAGTATTTT. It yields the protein CASSAGLAGDTQYF.

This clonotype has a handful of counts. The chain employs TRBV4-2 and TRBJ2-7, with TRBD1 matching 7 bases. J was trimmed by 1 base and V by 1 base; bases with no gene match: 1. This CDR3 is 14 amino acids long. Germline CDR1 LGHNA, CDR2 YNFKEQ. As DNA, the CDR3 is TGTGCCAGCAGCCAAGGGGGACAGTCCTACGAGCAGTACTTC. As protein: CASSQGGQSYEQYF.

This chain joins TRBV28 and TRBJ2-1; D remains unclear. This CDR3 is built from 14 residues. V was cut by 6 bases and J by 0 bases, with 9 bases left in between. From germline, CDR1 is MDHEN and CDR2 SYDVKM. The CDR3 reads CASSPSGSYNEQFF. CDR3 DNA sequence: TGTGCCAGCAGCCCGTCAGGCTCCTACAATGAGCAGTTCTTC.

The CDR3 nucleotides are TGTGCCAGCAGCTTGATGGGACTAGCAAGCACTAGCACAGATACGCAGTATTTT. Its protein product is CASSLMGLASTSTDTQYF. V and J are TRBV7-8 and TRBJ2-3; 9 bases are a match to TRBD2. Germline loops: CDR1 SGHVS, CDR2 FQNEAQ. V lost 3 bases and J lost 0; bases outside the gene matches: 10. The CDR3 runs to 18 residues.

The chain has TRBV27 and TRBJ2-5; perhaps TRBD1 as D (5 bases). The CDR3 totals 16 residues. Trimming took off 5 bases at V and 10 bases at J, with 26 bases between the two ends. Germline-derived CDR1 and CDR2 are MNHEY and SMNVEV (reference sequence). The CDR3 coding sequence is TGTGCCAGCAGTAAAGGGGTACCCGGACGGATTGGGGACCAGTACTTC. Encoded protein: CASSKGVPGRIGDQYF.

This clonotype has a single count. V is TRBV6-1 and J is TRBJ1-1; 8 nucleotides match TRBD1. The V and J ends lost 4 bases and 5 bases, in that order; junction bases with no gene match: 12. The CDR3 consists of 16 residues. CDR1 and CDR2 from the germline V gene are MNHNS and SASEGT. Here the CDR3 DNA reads TGTGCCAGCAGTGGCACCGGACAGGGAAGATGGACTGAAGCTTTCTTT. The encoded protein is CASSGTGQGRWTEAFF.

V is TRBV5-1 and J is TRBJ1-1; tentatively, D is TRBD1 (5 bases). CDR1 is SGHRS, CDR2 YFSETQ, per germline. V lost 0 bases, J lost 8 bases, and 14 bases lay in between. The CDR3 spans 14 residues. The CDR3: CASSLGRDGREAFF. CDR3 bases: TGCGCCAGCAGCTTGGGCAGGGACGGTAGGGAAGCTTTCTTT.

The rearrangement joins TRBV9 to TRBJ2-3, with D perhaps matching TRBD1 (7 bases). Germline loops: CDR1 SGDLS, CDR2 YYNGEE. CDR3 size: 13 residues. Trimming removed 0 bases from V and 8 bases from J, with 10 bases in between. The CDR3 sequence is CASSVVEGATQYF. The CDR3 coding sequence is TGTGCCAGCAGCGTAGTGGAGGGGGCTACGCAGTATTTT.

CDR3 DNA: TGCGCCAGCAGCTTGAGACTGGATGAAAAACTGTTTTTT. Translation gives CASSLRLDEKLFF. This chain connects TRBV5-1 to TRBJ1-4; D gene ambiguous. The CDR3 totals 13 residues. V was shortened by 1 base and J by 6 bases, with 7 bases between the two germline ends. The germline gives CDR1 SGHRS, CDR2 YFSETQ. The full variable domain, its missing parts supplied by reference TRBV5-1 and TRBJ1-4, is KAGVTQTPRYLIKTRGQQVTLSCSPISGHRSVSWYQQTPGQGLQFLFEYFSETQRNKGNFPGRFSGRQFSNSRSEMNVSTLELGDSALYLCASSLRLDEKLFFGSGTQLSVL.

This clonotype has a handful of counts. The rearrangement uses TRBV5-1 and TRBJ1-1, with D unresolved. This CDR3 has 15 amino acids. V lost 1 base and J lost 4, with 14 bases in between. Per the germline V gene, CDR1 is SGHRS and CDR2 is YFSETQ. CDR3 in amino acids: CASSLLSRSRTEAFF. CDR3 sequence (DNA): TGCGCCAGCAGCTTGTTATCGAGGAGTCGCACTGAAGCTTTCTTT. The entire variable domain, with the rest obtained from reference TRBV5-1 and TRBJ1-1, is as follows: KAGVTQTPRYLIKTRGQQVTLSCSPISGHRSVSWYQQTPGQGLQFLFEYFSETQRNKGNFPGRFSGRQFSNSRSEMNVSTLELGDSALYLCASSLLSRSRTEAFFGQGTRLTVV.

The CDR3 sequence: CASRDLVTNTGELFF. For the CDR3, the DNA is TGTGCCAGTAGGGATCTAGTAACGAACACCGGGGAGCTGTTTTTT. V gene TRBV19 combines with J gene TRBJ2-2; D gene unclear. The CDR3 is 15 residues long. The V end was cut by 6 bases, the J end by 0 bases, with 11 bases between. CDR1 and CDR2 from the germline V gene are LNHDA and SQIVND (reference sequence).

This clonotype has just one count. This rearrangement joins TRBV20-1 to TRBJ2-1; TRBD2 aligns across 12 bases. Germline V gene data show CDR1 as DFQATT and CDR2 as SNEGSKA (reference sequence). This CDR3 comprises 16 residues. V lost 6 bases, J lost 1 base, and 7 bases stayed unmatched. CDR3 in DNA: TGCAGTGCAACACCTACTAGCGGGGGGTCCTACAATGAGCAGTTCTTC. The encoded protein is CSATPTSGGSYNEQFF.